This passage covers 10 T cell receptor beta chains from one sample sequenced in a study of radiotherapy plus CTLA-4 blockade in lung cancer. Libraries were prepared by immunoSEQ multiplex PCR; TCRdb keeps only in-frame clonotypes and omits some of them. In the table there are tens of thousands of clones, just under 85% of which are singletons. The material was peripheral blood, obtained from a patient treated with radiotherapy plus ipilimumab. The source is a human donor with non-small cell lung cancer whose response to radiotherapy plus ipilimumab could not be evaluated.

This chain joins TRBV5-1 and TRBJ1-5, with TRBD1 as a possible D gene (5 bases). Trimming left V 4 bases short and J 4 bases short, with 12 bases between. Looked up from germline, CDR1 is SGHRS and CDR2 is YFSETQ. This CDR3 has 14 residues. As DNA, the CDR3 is TGCGCCAGCAGCGACGGGGGGTTGAATCAGCCCCAGCATTTT. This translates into CASSDGGLNQPQHF.

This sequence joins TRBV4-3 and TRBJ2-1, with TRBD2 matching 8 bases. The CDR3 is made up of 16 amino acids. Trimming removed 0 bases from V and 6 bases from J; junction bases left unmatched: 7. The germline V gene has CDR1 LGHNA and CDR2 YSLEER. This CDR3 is CASSQDTGLGLNEQFF. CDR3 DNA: TGCGCCAGCAGCCAAGATACGGGACTAGGGCTCAATGAGCAGTTCTTC.

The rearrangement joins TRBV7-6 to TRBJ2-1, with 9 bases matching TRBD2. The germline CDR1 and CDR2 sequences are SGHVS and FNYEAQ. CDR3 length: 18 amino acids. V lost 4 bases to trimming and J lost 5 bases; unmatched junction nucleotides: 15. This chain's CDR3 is CASSSRLRLAERDNEQFF. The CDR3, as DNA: TGTGCCAGCAGCTCAAGACTACGACTAGCGGAGCGGGACAATGAGCAGTTCTTC. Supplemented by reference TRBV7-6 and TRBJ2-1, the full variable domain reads GAGVSQSPRYKVTKRGQDVALRCDPISGHVSLYWYRQALGQGPEFLTYFNYEAQQDKSGLPNDRFSAERPEGSISTLTIQRTEQRDSAMYRCASSSRLRLAERDNEQFFGPGTRLTVL.

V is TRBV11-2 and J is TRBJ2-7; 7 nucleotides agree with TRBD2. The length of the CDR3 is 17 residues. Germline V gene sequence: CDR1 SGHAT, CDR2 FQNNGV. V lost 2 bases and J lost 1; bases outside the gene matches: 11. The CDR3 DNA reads TGTGCCAGCAGCTTATTTCTCGGACGGCGGGAGTCCTACGAGCAGTACTTC. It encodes CASSLFLGRRESYEQYF.

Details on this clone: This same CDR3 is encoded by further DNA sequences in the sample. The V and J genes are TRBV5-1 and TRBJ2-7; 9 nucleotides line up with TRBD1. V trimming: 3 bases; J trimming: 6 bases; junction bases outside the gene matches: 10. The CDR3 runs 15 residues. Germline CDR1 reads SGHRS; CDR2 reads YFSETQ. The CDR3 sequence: CASSYGGDRVGEQYF. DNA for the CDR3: TGCGCCAGCAGCTACGGAGGGGACAGGGTCGGCGAGCAGTACTTC.

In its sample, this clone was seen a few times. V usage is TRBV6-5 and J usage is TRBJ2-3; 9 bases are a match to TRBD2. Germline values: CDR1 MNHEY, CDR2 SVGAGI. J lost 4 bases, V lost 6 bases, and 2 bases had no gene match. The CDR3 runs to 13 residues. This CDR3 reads CASRGLAADTQYF. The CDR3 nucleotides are TGTGCCAGCAGGGGACTAGCCGCAGATACGCAGTATTTT.

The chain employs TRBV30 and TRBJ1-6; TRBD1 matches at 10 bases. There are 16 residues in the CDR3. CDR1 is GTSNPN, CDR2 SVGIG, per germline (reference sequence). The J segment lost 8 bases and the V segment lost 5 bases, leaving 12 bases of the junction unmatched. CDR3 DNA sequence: TGTGCCTGGTGTAAGACTGTGGGACAGGGGTATTCACCCCTCCACTTT. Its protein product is CAWCKTVGQGYSPLHF.

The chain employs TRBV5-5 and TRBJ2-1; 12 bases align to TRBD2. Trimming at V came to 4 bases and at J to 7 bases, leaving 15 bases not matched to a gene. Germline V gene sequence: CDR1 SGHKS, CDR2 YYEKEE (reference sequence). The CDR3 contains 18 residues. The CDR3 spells CASSTYPSTSGSWNEQFF. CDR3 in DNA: TGTGCCAGCAGCACGTATCCTTCGACTAGCGGGAGTTGGAATGAGCAGTTCTTC.

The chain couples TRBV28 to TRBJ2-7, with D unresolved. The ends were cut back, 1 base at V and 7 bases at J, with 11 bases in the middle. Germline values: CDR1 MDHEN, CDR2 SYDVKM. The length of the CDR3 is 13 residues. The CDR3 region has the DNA TGTGCCAGCAGTTTATTGCGGCAGATGGAGCAGTACTTC. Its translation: CASSLLRQMEQYF.

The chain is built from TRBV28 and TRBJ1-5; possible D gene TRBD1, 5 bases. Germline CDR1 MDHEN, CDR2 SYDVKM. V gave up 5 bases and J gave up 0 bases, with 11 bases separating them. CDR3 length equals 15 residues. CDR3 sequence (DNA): TGTGCCAGCAGTCTAAGACAGTATAGCAATCAGCCCCAGCATTTT. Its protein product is CASSLRQYSNQPQHF.